This T cell receptor (beta chain) was identified during a study of blood T cells in healthy people across ages. Findings and caveats of the study: For the donors, CMV status was unknown and possibly confounded expanded clonotype changes.

This clonotype turned up a few times. Its antigen is not identified. Unmatched junction bases numbered 4, after V lost 1 base and J lost 1 base. CDR3 length: 16 amino acids. Germline CDR1 is SGHTA and CDR2 is FQGNSA. Using a J-beta primer mix together with a sample-barcoded 5' primer, a second PCR was run for roughly 6 to 11 cycles. TCRdb re-derived calls from the 5' RACE reads in MiXCR, one entry per CDR3 protein. This sample has some 900,000 distinct CDR3 sequences, with around 48% found just once. The origin of this receptor is a man in his thirties or forties in good health. The chain combines TRBV7-2 with TRBJ2-3, with TRBD2 matching 8 bases. The sample was blood. CDR3 sequence reads: CASSLVGSGGTDTQYF. The CDR3 DNA reads as TGTGCCAGCAGCTTAGTAGGTAGCGGGGGCACAGATACGCAGTATTTT.